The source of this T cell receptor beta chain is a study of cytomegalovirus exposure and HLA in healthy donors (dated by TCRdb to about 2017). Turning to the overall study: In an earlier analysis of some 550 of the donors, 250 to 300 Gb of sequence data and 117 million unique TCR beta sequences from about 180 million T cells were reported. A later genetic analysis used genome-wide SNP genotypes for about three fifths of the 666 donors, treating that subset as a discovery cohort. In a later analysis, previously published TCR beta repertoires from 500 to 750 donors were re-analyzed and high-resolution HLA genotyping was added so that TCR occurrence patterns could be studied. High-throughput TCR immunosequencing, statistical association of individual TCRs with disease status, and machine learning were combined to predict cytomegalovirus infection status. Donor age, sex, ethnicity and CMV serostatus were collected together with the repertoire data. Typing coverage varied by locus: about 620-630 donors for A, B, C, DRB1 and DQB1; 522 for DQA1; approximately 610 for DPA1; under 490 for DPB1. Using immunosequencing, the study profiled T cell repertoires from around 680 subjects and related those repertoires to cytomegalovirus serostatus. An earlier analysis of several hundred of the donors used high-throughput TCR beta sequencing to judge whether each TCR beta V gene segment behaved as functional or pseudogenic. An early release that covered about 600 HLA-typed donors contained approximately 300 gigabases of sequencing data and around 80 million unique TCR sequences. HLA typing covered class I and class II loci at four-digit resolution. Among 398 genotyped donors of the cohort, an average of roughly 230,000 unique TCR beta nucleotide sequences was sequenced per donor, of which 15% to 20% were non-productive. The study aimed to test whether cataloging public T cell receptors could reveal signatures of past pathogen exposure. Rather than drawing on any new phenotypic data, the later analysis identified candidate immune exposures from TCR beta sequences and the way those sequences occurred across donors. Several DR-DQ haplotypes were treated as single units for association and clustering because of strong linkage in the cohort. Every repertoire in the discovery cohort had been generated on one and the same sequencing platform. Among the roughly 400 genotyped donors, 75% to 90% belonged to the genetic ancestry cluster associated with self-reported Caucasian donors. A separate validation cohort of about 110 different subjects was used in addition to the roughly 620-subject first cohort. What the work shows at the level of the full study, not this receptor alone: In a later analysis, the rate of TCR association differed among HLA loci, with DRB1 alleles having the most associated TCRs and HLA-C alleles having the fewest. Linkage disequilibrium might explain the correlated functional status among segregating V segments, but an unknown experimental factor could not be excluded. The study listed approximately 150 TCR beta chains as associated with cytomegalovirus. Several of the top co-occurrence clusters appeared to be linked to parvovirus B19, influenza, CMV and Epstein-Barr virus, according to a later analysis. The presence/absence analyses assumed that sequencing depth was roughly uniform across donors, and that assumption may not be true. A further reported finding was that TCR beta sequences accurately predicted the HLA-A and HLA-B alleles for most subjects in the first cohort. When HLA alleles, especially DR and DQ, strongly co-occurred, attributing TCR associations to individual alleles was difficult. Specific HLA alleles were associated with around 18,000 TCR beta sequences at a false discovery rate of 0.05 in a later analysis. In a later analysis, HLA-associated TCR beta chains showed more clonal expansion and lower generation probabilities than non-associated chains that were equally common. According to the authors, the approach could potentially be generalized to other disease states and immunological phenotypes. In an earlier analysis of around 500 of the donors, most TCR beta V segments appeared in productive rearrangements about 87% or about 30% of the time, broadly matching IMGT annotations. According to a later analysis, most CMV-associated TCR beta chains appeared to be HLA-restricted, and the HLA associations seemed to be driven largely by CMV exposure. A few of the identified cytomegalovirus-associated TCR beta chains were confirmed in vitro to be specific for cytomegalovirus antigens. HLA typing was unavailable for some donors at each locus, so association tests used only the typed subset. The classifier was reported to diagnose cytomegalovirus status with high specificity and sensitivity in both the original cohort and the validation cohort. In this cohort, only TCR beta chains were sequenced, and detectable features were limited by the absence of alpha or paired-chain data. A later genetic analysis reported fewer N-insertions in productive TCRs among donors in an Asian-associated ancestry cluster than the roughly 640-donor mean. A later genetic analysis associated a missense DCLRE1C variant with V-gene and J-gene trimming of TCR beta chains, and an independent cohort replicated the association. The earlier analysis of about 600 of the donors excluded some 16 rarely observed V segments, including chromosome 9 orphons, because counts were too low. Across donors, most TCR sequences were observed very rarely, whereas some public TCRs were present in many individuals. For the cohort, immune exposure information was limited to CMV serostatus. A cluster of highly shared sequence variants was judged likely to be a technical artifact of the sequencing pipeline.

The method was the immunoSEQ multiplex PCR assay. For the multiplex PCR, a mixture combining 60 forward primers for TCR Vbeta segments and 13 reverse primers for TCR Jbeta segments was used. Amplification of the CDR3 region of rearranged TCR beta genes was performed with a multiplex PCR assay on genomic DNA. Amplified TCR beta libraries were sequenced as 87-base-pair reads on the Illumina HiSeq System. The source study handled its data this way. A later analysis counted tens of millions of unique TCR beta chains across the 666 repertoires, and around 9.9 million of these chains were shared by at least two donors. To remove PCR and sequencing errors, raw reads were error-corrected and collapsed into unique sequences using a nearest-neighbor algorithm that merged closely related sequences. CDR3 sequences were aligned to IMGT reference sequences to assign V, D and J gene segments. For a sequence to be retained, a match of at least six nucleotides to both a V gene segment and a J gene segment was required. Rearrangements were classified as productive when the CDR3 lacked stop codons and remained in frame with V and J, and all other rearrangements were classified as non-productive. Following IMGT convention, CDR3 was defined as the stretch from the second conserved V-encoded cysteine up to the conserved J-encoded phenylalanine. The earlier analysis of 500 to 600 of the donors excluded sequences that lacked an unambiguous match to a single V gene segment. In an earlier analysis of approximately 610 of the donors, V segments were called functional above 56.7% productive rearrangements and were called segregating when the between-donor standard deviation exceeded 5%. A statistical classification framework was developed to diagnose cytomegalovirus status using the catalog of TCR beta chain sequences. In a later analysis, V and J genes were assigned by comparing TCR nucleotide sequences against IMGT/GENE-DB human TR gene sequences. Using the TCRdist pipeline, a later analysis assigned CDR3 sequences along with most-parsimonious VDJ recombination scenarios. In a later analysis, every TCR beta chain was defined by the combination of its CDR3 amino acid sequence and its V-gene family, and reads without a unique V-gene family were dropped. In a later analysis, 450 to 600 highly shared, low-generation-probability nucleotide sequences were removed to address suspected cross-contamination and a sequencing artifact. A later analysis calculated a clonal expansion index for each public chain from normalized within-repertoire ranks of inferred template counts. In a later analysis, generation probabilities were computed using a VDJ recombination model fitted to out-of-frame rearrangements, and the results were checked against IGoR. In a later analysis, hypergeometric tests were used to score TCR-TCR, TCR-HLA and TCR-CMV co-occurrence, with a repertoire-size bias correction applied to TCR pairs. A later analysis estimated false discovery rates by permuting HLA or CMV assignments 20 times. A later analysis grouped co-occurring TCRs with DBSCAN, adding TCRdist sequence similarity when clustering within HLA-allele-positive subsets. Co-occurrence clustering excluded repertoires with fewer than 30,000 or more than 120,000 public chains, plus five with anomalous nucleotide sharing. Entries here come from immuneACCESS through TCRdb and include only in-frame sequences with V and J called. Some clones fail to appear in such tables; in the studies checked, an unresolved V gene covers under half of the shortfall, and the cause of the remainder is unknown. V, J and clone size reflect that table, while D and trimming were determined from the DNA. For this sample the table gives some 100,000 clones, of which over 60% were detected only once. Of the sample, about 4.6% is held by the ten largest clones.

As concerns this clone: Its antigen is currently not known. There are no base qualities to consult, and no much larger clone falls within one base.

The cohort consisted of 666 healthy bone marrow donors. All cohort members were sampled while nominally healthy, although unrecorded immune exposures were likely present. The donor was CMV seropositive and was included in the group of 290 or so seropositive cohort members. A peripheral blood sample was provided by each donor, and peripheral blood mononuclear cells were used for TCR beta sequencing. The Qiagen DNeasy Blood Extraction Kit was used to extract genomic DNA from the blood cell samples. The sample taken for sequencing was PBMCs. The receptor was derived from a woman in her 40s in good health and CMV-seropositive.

CDR3 loop: CASSMQSASLEQFF. The DNA sequence is TGTGCCAGTAGTATGCAAAGTGCGAGCCTTGAGCAGTTCTTC. The sequence is built from TRBV19 and TRBJ2-1; the D gene cannot be resolved reliably. There are 14 amino acids in the CDR3, from cysteine to phenylalanine inclusive. Only CDR3 DNA is held: 42 bases, read in frame from base 1. The germline V gene (reference sequence) specifies LNHDA as CDR1 and SQIVND as CDR2. Trimming takes 3 bases from V and 9 bases from J, and the germline ends sit 15 bases apart.